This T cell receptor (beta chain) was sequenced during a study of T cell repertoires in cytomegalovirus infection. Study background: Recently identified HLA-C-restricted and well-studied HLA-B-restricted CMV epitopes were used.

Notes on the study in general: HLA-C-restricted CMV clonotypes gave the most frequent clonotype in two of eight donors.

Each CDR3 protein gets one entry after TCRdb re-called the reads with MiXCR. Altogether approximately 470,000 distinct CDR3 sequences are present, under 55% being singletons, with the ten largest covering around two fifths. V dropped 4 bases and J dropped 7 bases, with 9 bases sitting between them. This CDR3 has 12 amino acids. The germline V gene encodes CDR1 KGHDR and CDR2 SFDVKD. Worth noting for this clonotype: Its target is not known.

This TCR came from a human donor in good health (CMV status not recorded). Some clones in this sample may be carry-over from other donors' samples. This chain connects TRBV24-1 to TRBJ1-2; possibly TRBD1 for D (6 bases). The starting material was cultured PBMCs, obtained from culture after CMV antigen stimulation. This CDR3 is CATSERQAGYTF. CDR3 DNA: TGTGCCACCAGTGAAAGACAGGCTGGCTACACCTTC.